The 27 T cell receptor beta chains listed next were all sequenced from one sample in a study of CD8 T cells in Susac syndrome. RNA, at roughly 0.45 to 1 ug, was reverse transcribed with random hexamers. TCRdb itself ran the immunoSEQ multiplex PCR reads through MiXCR, one entry per CDR3 protein. There are 75,000 to 95,000 distinct CDR3 sequences in the sample; roughly nine tenths occur only once, and under 0.6% lies in the top ten. Input material: CD8+ T cells from PBMCs. The receptors were sampled from a human donor with multiple sclerosis.

The chain employs TRBV15 and TRBJ2-7, with a weak D call TRBD2 (5 bases). The CDR3 loop spans 16 amino acids. Germline CDR1 reads LNHNV; CDR2 reads YYDKDF (reference sequence). Trimming took 4 bases from V and 3 from J, leaving 19 bases between them. CDR3 sequence: CATSIPREGESYEQYF. In nucleotides, the CDR3 is TGTGCCACCAGCATACCCCGAGAGGGAGAAAGCTACGAGCAGTACTTC.

V and J are TRBV12-3 or TRBV12-4 and TRBJ2-6, with 11 nucleotides matching TRBD2. The CDR3 length is 18 residues. The ends lost 6 bases at V and 1 base at J; junction bases unmatched: 8. The CDR3 loop is CASRPISGGASGANVLTF. The CDR3 region has the DNA TGTGCCAGCAGACCCATTAGCGGGGGGGCATCTGGGGCCAACGTCCTGACTTTC.

The rearrangement uses TRBV4-2 and TRBJ1-5; 7 bases match TRBD1. The length of the CDR3 is 19 residues. In germline, CDR1 is LGHNA, CDR2 YNFKEQ. J gave up 2 bases and V 0 bases, and 13 bases lay outside the gene matches. CDR3 loop: CASSQEGRGGGSGNQPQHF. CDR3 bases: TGTGCCAGCAGCCAAGAAGGGCGGGGAGGGGGCTCTGGCAATCAGCCCCAGCATTTT.

The chain uses TRBV27 and TRBJ1-1; D might be TRBD1 (5 bases). The V gene's germline CDR1 is MNHEY and CDR2 SMNVEV (reference sequence). V was shortened by 0 bases and J by 4 bases, with 12 bases between the two germline ends. The CDR3 is made up of 15 amino acids. CDR3 DNA: TGTGCCAGCAGTTTATCCAAGCCCCAGGGCACTGAAGCTTTCTTT. Translating it yields CASSLSKPQGTEAFF.

The chain joins TRBV30 to TRBJ2-1, with D unclear. Germline loops: CDR1 GTSNPN, CDR2 SVGIG (reference sequence). With 1 base removed from V and 0 bases from J, the gap between germline ends came to 10 bases. The CDR3 covers 15 residues. CDR3 DNA: TGTGCCTGGAGTGGCAGGAAGATCTCCTACAATGAGCAGTTCTTC. Translating gives CAWSGRKISYNEQFF.

The chain joins TRBV7-9 to TRBJ2-3, with D perhaps TRBD1 or TRBD2 (5 bases each). V lost 5 bases to trimming and J lost 3 bases, with 15 bases between them. The germline gives CDR1 SEHNR, CDR2 FQNEAQ (reference sequence). This CDR3 contains 15 residues. CDR3 coding DNA: TGTGCCAGCAGCCGCGCGGGTGGGGGAACAGATACGCAGTATTTT. As protein: CASSRAGGGTDTQYF.

The rearrangement uses TRBV28 and TRBJ2-1; the match to TRBD2 covers 7 bases. V gave up 1 base and J gave up 5 bases; unmatched junction bases: 5. This CDR3 is 15 amino acids long. Germline CDR1 MDHEN, CDR2 SYDVKM. In DNA form, the CDR3 reads TGTGCCAGCAGTTTATCTAGCGGAGCCAACAATGAGCAGTTCTTC. Residues: CASSLSSGANNEQFF. Complete variable domain (other parts from reference TRBV28 and TRBJ2-1): DVKVTQSSRYLVKRTGEKVFLECVQDMDHENMFWYRQDPGLGLRLIYFSYDVKMKEKGDIPEGYSVSREKKERFSLILESASTNQTSMYLCASSLSSGANNEQFFGPGTRLTVL.

The table lists this clonotype with a count of one. CDR3 DNA sequence: TGCGCCAGCAGTGAGTCGATGGGCGCGGAGACCCAGTACTTC. The encoded protein is CASSESMGAETQYF. The V and J genes are TRBV10-1 and TRBJ2-5, with no clear D. Germline CDR1 WNHNN, CDR2 SYGVQD (reference sequence). With 0 bases removed from V and 5 bases from J, the gap between germline ends came to 10 bases. This CDR3 has 14 amino acids.

The rearrangement links TRBV7-2 to TRBJ2-4; D uncertain. This CDR3 comprises 16 residues. Trimming removed 4 bases from V and 0 bases from J, with 13 bases in between. Germline CDR1 reads SGHTA; CDR2 reads FQGNSA. The CDR3 here is CASSYHLWEAKNIQYF. CDR3 sequence (DNA): TGTGCCAGCAGCTACCACCTTTGGGAAGCCAAAAACATTCAGTACTTC.

The chain links TRBV29-1 to TRBJ1-2; D gene ambiguous. Trimming shortened V by 4 bases and J by 8 bases, and 11 bases separated the two germline ends. The length of the CDR3 is 11 residues. CDR1 is SQVTM and CDR2 is ANQGSEA in the germline V gene. The CDR3 is CSVGGVNGYTF. CDR3 nucleotides: TGCAGCGTTGGGGGAGTAAACGGCTACACCTTC.

This sequence joins TRBV19 and TRBJ1-5; D perhaps matches TRBD1 (5 bases). Trimming left V 7 bases short and J 2 bases short, with 12 bases between. Germline lookup yields CDR1 LNHDA and CDR2 SQIVND (reference sequence). This CDR3 contains 14 residues. The CDR3 nucleotides are TGTGCCAGTATGCGTTGGGGCGGCAATCAGCCCCAGCATTTT. This translates into CASMRWGGNQPQHF. Combining the CDR3 with reference TRBV19 and TRBJ1-5 gives the whole variable domain DGGITQSPKYLFRKEGQNVTLSCEQNLNHDAMYWYRQDPGQGLRLIYYSQIVNDFQKGDIAEGYSVSREKKESFPLTVTSAQKNPTAFYLCASMRWGGNQPQHFGDGTRLSIL.

The CDR3 nucleotides read TGTGCCAGCAGCGTAGGAGGAACTAGCTGGAGCACAGATACGCAGTATTTT. Protein product: CASSVGGTSWSTDTQYF. The chain recombines TRBV9 with TRBJ2-3; D is possibly TRBD2 (6 bases). The CDR3 is made up of 17 amino acids. Germline V gene sequence: CDR1 SGDLS, CDR2 YYNGEE. V lost 0 bases, J lost 0 bases, and 14 bases lay in between.

The CDR3: CASSQNRGRIVEKLFF. Written as DNA, the CDR3 is TGCGCCAGCAGCCAAAACAGGGGGCGTATAGTTGAAAAACTGTTTTTT. The V and J genes are TRBV4-3 and TRBJ1-4, with 9 bases aligning to TRBD1. The germline CDR1 and CDR2 sequences are LGHNA and YSLEER. This CDR3 region has 16 residues. V dropped 2 bases and J dropped 7; count of bases not matched to a gene: 8.

The chain couples TRBV10-3 to TRBJ2-3; D uncertain. The CDR3 is 14 amino acids. Trimming took off 8 bases at V and 4 bases at J, with 16 bases between the two ends. Germline V gene lookup returns CDR1 ENHRY and CDR2 SYGVKD. DNA of the CDR3: TGTGCCATCGGCCGGGTGTCGAGAGCAGATACGCAGTATTTT. The encoded protein is CAIGRVSRADTQYF.

This rearrangement joins TRBV12-3 or TRBV12-4 to TRBJ2-3, with 7 bases aligning to TRBD2. The CDR3 extends over 14 amino acids. With V trimmed by 3 bases and J by 5 bases, 5 bases remained unmatched. The CDR3 bases are TGTGCCAGCAGTTTTTTGGTAGCGGGAGATACGCAGTATTTT. Translation gives CASSFLVAGDTQYF.

The chain employs TRBV5-6 and TRBJ2-1, with D maybe TRBD2 (6 bases). Looked up from germline, CDR1 is SGHDT and CDR2 is YYEEEE. The length of the CDR3 is 12 residues. With 4 bases removed from V and 7 bases from J, the gap between germline ends came to 9 bases. CDR3 DNA sequence: TGTGCCAGCAGCCTAGCGCTAAATGAGCAGTTCTTC. This codes for CASSLALNEQFF. The full variable domain, in which reference TRBV5-6 and TRBJ2-1 provide the parts outside the CDR3, is DAGVTQSPTHLIKTRGQQVTLRCSPKSGHDTVSWYQQALGQGPQFIFQYYEEEERQRGNFPDRFSGHQFPNYSSELNVNALLLGDSALYLCASSLALNEQFFGPGTRLTVL.

V is TRBV7-9 and J is TRBJ1-1, with 10 bases matching TRBD1. Germline assignment: CDR1 SEHNR and CDR2 FQNEAQ (reference sequence). With V trimmed by 11 bases and J by 3 bases, 6 bases remained unmatched. The CDR3 loop spans 13 amino acids. CDR3 sequence (DNA): TGTGCCGGACAGGGGGGGTGGGACACTGAAGCTTTCTTT. This translates into CAGQGGWDTEAFF.

The chain combines TRBV20-1 with TRBJ1-2; D unresolved. This CDR3 has 13 amino acids. CDR1 is DFQATT, CDR2 SNEGSKA, per germline (reference sequence). With 6 bases removed from V and 0 bases from J, the gap between germline ends came to 11 bases. As DNA, the CDR3 is TGCAGTGCCAACGACCGGTCTAACTATGGCTACACCTTC. As protein: CSANDRSNYGYTF.

The chain combines TRBV27 with TRBJ2-1; D unclear. CDR1 is MNHEY, CDR2 SMNVEV, per germline (reference sequence). The CDR3 sequence is 12 residues long. V lost 4 bases to trimming and J lost 10 bases, with 11 bases between them. As DNA, the CDR3 is TGTGCCAGCAGTTCCGGTTACCTCGAGCAGTTCTTC. It codes for CASSSGYLEQFF.

The J gene is TRBJ1-1, the V gene TRBV28, with D perhaps TRBD1 (5 bases). The CDR3 sequence is 14 residues long. The V end was cut by 6 bases, the J end by 1 base, with 12 bases between. Germline V gene lookup returns CDR1 MDHEN and CDR2 SYDVKM. CDR3: CASSDRATNTEAFF. CDR3 sequence (DNA): TGTGCCAGCAGCGACAGAGCGACGAACACTGAAGCTTTCTTT. The full variable domain, its missing parts supplied by reference TRBV28 and TRBJ1-1, is DVKVTQSSRYLVKRTGEKVFLECVQDMDHENMFWYRQDPGLGLRLIYFSYDVKMKEKGDIPEGYSVSREKKERFSLILESASTNQTSMYLCASSDRATNTEAFFGQGTRLTVV.

The chain employs TRBV29-1 and TRBJ1-1; a weak D match, TRBD1 (5 bases). This CDR3 contains 11 residues. V was clipped by 4 bases and J by 6 bases, with 9 bases between them. Germline CDR1 and CDR2: SQVTM and ANQGSEA. The DNA of the CDR3 is TGCAGCGTTGTGCAGGGTTCTGAAGCTTTCTTT. Its translation: CSVVQGSEAFF.

The rearrangement links TRBV2 to TRBJ2-5; 7 bases map to TRBD2. V dropped 3 bases and J dropped 5; count of bases not matched to a gene: 0. From germline, CDR1 is SNHLY and CDR2 FYNNEI. The CDR3 sequence is 12 residues long. Here the CDR3 DNA reads TGTGCCAGCAGTGAGGGGGGGGAGACCCAGTACTTC. Its protein is CASSEGGETQYF.

The chain couples TRBV2 to TRBJ2-7, with D perhaps TRBD1 (5 bases). Trimming pared 7 bases from V and 3 bases from J, leaving 13 bases between. Per germline, CDR1 SNHLY and CDR2 FYNNEI. The CDR3 totals 13 residues. In DNA form, the CDR3 reads TGTGCCAGCAACGGCAGACAGTTCTACGAGCAGTACTTC. Amino acids: CASNGRQFYEQYF.

The chain uses TRBV30 and TRBJ1-2; no definite D call. This CDR3 is built from 14 residues. Germline CDR1 GTSNPN, CDR2 SVGIG (reference sequence). V gave up 2 bases and J gave up 2 bases, with 12 bases separating them. The CDR3 region has the DNA TGTGCCTGGAGTCCCGATGGGGTCAACTATGGCTACACCTTC. Translating it yields CAWSPDGVNYGYTF.

V usage is TRBV27 and J usage is TRBJ2-7, with D possibly TRBD2 on 5 matching bases. The V gene's germline CDR1 is MNHEY and CDR2 SMNVEV (reference sequence). The CDR3 runs to 13 residues. V was trimmed by 6 bases and J by 4 bases, leaving 13 bases between them. The CDR3 region is CASRDSSAYEQYF. CDR3 nucleotide sequence: TGTGCCAGCAGGGACTCGAGTGCTTACGAGCAGTACTTC.

In its sample, this clonotype was seen once. CDR3 protein: CASSPGTGIYEQYF. CDR3 nucleotides: TGCGCCAGCAGCCCCGGGACAGGGATATACGAGCAGTACTTC. This sequence joins TRBV5-1 and TRBJ2-7; 9 bases fit TRBD1. The germline CDR1 and CDR2 sequences are SGHRS and YFSETQ. CDR3 length: 14 amino acids. Germline trimming cut 4 bases from V and 4 bases from J; bases unmatched to any gene: 6.

The chain recombines TRBV6-2 or TRBV6-3 with TRBJ2-4, with D perhaps matching TRBD2 (6 bases). V was clipped by 6 bases and J by 3 bases, with 12 bases between them. This CDR3 region has 14 residues. The germline CDR1 and CDR2 sequences are MNHEY and SVGEGT. CDR3 sequence (DNA): TGTGCCAGCAGCCGCGGGGATCTCAAAAACATTCAGTACTTC. Its protein is CASSRGDLKNIQYF.